The rows below give T cell receptor beta chains drawn from one sample of a study of shared clonotypes between healthy human individuals. Clones were read by immunoSEQ multiplex PCR, and TCRdb kept only the in-frame ones, dropping some. The repertoire holds a few hundred thousand clones, with 79% as singletons. The source material was PBMCs. These receptor sequences come from a woman in her 40s in good health. Some clones in this sample may be carry-over from other donors' samples. Both conserved end residues are part of each CDR3. Fields, in order: D gene, V gene, clone size, J gene, CDR3 DNA, CDR3 protein. The D gene is left open where the match is weak. The size of a clone is reported for some rows only, either as once, few or many, or as a class for expanded clones.

>.|TRBV6-6|.|TRBJ1-2
TGTGCCAGCAGTTACCCCCAACAGGATCCCTATGGCTACACCTTC
CASSYPQQDPYGYTF
>.|TRBV10-2|once|TRBJ1-1
TGCGCCAGCTGTAGGGGGGCGCGGAGCACTGAAGCTTTCTTT
CASCRGARSTEAFF
>.|TRBV27|.|TRBJ1-1
TGTGCCAGCAGTTCCCCAGGAATGGGTTCTTGGGCTTTCTTT
CASSSPGMGSWAFF
>.|TRBV18|.|TRBJ2-2
TGTGCCAGCTCACCAGCCGGGACTTCGAACACCGGGGAGCTGTTTTTT
CASSPAGTSNTGELFF
>.|TRBV5-1|.|TRBJ1-1
TGCGCCAGCAGCCCGGGGGGAGGCGACACTGAAGCTTTCTTT
CASSPGGGDTEAFF
>.|TRBV15|.|TRBJ2-5
TGTGCCACCAGCAGAAGACAGGATTTACTCAGAGAGACCCAGTACTTC
CATSRRQDLLRETQYF
>TRBD2|TRBV5-1|.|TRBJ2-3
TGCGCCAGCAGTTCTGGGACTATCCGCACAGATACGCAGTATTTT
CASSSGTIRTDTQYF
>.|TRBV7-9|.|TRBJ2-6
TGTGCCAGCAGCCTAAGCAGCGCCGGGGCCCTCTCTGGGGCCAACGTCCTGACTTTC
CASSLSSAGALSGANVLTF
>.|TRBV30|.|TRBJ1-1
TGTGCCTGGAATTTAGGGGGGGGTTCCGCTGAAGCTTTCTTT
CAWNLGGGSAEAFF
>.|TRBV28|.|TRBJ2-7
TGTGCCAGCAGTTTCCCGCAGGCCGCCTACGAGCAGTACTTC
CASSFPQAAYEQYF
>.|TRBV30|.|TRBJ2-7
TGTGCCTGGAGTGGCCAGGGGGGTAAGGACGAGCAGTACTTC
CAWSGQGGKDEQYF
>TRBD2|TRBV4-2|.|TRBJ2-7
TGTGCCAGCAGCCAAGAGGTTTGGGCGGGAGAAGGCGAGCAGTACTTC
CASSQEVWAGEGEQYF
>.|TRBV27|.|TRBJ1-2
TGTGCCAGCAGTTTAGGAGGGGAGAGCTTCTATGGCTACACCTTC
CASSLGGESFYGYTF
>TRBD1|TRBV7-9|once|TRBJ1-2
TGTGCCAGCAGCTTAGACACAGGGGTAGGGGGCTACACCTTC
CASSLDTGVGGYTF
>TRBD1|TRBV28|.|TRBJ1-3
TGTGCCAGCAGTTTAGACAGGGAATTTGGAAACACCATATATTTT
CASSLDREFGNTIYF
>TRBD2|TRBV7-3|.|TRBJ2-1
TGTGCCAGCAGCTCCCCCAGCGGCAGCGGGAGGCACCCCGTCGGAGATGAGCAGTTCTTC
CASSSPSGSGRHPVGDEQFF
>.|TRBV2|.|TRBJ2-4
TGTGCCAGCAGTGTAAACGGAATTTGGGACATTCAGTACTTC
CASSVNGIWDIQYF
>.|TRBV7-2|.|TRBJ2-1
TGTGCCAGCACCCCGGGACGAAGCTTTTATGAGCAGTTCTTC
CASTPGRSFYEQFF
>TRBD2|TRBV7-6|.|TRBJ2-3
TGTGCCAGCAGCAAAACTAGCGTTGACACAGATACGCAGTATTTT
CASSKTSVDTDTQYF
>.|TRBV6-4|few|TRBJ1-1
TGTGCCAGCAGTGATGGTGTCACTAAAGCTTTCTTT
CASSDGVTKAFF
>TRBD1|TRBV27|.|TRBJ2-1
TGTGCCAGCAGTTTTTCCTACAGGGGCTCCTACAATGAGCAGTTCTTC
CASSFSYRGSYNEQFF
>.|TRBV4-2|.|TRBJ1-4
TGTGCCAGCAGCCAAGATTTCGGCCTTAGGAATGAAAAACTGTTTTTT
CASSQDFGLRNEKLFF
>.|TRBV6-1|.|TRBJ2-5
TGTGCCAGCGGAGGGAGGGGGTACCGAGAGACCCAGTACTTC
CASGGRGYRETQYF
>.|TRBV19|few|TRBJ1-5
TGTGCCAGGCGTCAAGGGCAGCCCCAGCATTTT
CARRQGQPQHF
>TRBD2|TRBV30|.|TRBJ2-1
TGTGCCTGGACTAGCGGGAGGCGCACCTACAATGAGCAGTTCTTC
CAWTSGRRTYNEQFF
>.|TRBV28|once|TRBJ2-2
TGTGCCAGCAGTTTATTTGTCGGCCTGGCGAACACCGGGGAGCTGTTTTTT
CASSLFVGLANTGELFF
>TRBD2|TRBV15|.|TRBJ2-3
TGTGCCACCAGCGGGGGGGTGTTAGCGACAGATACGCAGTATTTT
CATSGGVLATDTQYF
>TRBD2|TRBV28|.|TRBJ2-7
TGTGCCAGCAGTTCCATTGGACTAGCGGGGATCTCCTACGAGCAGTACTTC
CASSSIGLAGISYEQYF
>TRBD1|TRBV28|.|TRBJ2-7
TGTGCCAGCAGAAACTCAGGGGGCATGGGATACGAGCAGTACTTC
CASRNSGGMGYEQYF
>TRBD2|TRBV6-5|.|TRBJ2-1
TGTGCCAGCAGTTTAAGGACTAGCGGGAGCTATGAGCAGTTCTTC
CASSLRTSGSYEQFF
>TRBD2|TRBV6-5|.|TRBJ2-1
TGTGCCAGCAGTTACCCTTGGGGGGGAGGGCCGTTCTTC
CASSYPWGGGPFF
>TRBD1|TRBV7-2|.|TRBJ2-7
TGTGCCAGCAGCTTCCGGACAGGGAAGGGATACGAGCAGTACTTC
CASSFRTGKGYEQYF
>.|TRBV29-1|many|TRBJ1-2
TGCAGCGTTGAAGATGACCTGGACAGCAACTATGGCTACACCTTC
CSVEDDLDSNYGYTF
>TRBD2|TRBV7-9|.|TRBJ2-1
TGTGCCAGCAGCTTAGGCGGGGGTGAGCAGTTCTTC
CASSLGGGEQFF
>.|TRBV5-1|few|TRBJ1-2
TGCGCCAGCAGCTCAAATCCGGGAACTAACTATGGCTACACCTTC
CASSSNPGTNYGYTF
>.|TRBV30|.|TRBJ2-6
TGTGCCTGGAGTGTCCAGCGGAGCTCTGGGGCCAACGTCCTGACTTTC
CAWSVQRSSGANVLTF
>TRBD2|TRBV2|.|TRBJ2-2
TGTGCCAGCAGTGTGCGACTAGCGGGATCGGGCGGGGAGCTGTTTTTT
CASSVRLAGSGGELFF
>TRBD2|TRBV7-2|.|TRBJ2-1
TGTGCCAGCAGCTTAGCTAGCGGGAGGATCAACAATGAGCAGTTCTTC
CASSLASGRINNEQFF
>.|TRBV14|.|TRBJ2-1
TGTGCCAGCAGCCTATCACTAGGGGGAGCCGCCTACAATGAGCAGTTCTTC
CASSLSLGGAAYNEQFF
>TRBD2|TRBV10-2|.|TRBJ2-7
TGCGCCAGCAGCCCCCCTCTAGCGGGAGGGGACCACGAGCAGTACTTC
CASSPPLAGGDHEQYF
>.|TRBV7-9|.|TRBJ1-2
TGTGCCAGCAGCTACACGACAGAGGCGGACGGCTACACCTTC
CASSYTTEADGYTF
>.|TRBV6-6|.|TRBJ1-5
TGTGCCAGCAGCAGCAGACAGGTCGGGAATCAGCCCCAGCATTTT
CASSSRQVGNQPQHF
>TRBD2|TRBV5-1|.|TRBJ2-5
TGCGCCAGCAGCTTGTATAGCGGGAGGAGGGAGACCCAGTACTTC
CASSLYSGRRETQYF
>.|TRBV25-1|.|TRBJ2-7
TGTGCCAGCGGTACTGGAACCTACGAGCAGTACTTC
CASGTGTYEQYF
>.|TRBV7-2|few|TRBJ2-7
TGTGCCAGCCAATCCGGTCTCGCGGGGCACGAGCAGTACTTC
CASQSGLAGHEQYF
>TRBD1|TRBV10-1|.|TRBJ2-5
TGCGCCAGCAGTGCGGACAGGGGCGAACAAGAGACCCAGTACTTC
CASSADRGEQETQYF
>TRBD1|TRBV7-9|.|TRBJ2-4
TGTGCCAGCAGTCCGAGCTCGACAGGGCCAAAAAACATTCAGTACTTC
CASSPSSTGPKNIQYF
>.|TRBV4-2|.|TRBJ2-7
TGTGCCAGCAGCCAAGAGCTCCTAGCCTACGAGCAGTACTTC
CASSQELLAYEQYF
>.|TRBV7-2|.|TRBJ1-4
TGTGCCAGCAGCTTAGTAGTCGGCGGCGGGGAAAAACTGTTTTTT
CASSLVVGGGEKLFF
>.|TRBV9|.|TRBJ1-1
TGTGCCAGCAGCGGGGGGACACGGAACACTGAAGCTTTCTTT
CASSGGTRNTEAFF
>.|TRBV27|.|TRBJ1-4
TGTGCCAGCAGGAGGGGTCCTAATGAAAAACTGTTTTTT
CASRRGPNEKLFF
>.|TRBV5-1|few|TRBJ2-3
TGCGCCAGCAGCTTGGTTGCGGGGAACACAGATACGCAGTATTTT
CASSLVAGNTDTQYF
>.|TRBV4-3|.|TRBJ2-7
TGCGCCAGCAGCCAAGGGAGGGCACTGACATACGAGCAGTACTTC
CASSQGRALTYEQYF
>.|TRBV20-1|.|TRBJ2-2
TGCAGTGCTAGGGAGGTCGGGGAGCTGTTTTTT
CSAREVGELFF
>TRBD2|TRBV9|.|TRBJ2-7
TGTGCCAGCAGCGTGCTAGCGGGAGAAGGGTACGAGCAGTACTTC
CASSVLAGEGYEQYF